Below are 10 T cell receptor beta chains sequenced from a single sample in a study of T-cell memory formation after mild COVID-19. TCRdb reprocessed the 5' RACE reads via MiXCR and lists one record per CDR3 protein. The sample includes 150,000 to 200,000 distinct CDR3 sequences, around 10% of them seen just once. Sequenced material: PBMCs or a T cell subset sorted from them (not recorded which). All receptors come from a man between 18 and 35 years old who had mild COVID-19 (a few samples of this study predate the infection). Cell type and time point are not known.

The CDR3 sequence: CASSVEGRETQYF. The CDR3 DNA is TGTGCCAGCAGCGTAGAAGGGCGGGAGACCCAGTACTTC. This chain uses TRBV9 with TRBJ2-5; no clear D. Germline assignment: CDR1 SGDLS and CDR2 YYNGEE. The CDR3 consists of 13 residues. V lost 0 bases to trimming and J lost 5 bases, with 8 bases between them.

This clonotype was counted at least ten times. J is TRBJ2-7 and V is TRBV7-2; the D is unclear. The CDR3 is made up of 11 amino acids. V was clipped by 8 bases and J by 1 base, with 6 bases between them. Germline V gene data show CDR1 as SGHTA and CDR2 as FQGNSA. The CDR3 DNA reads TGTGCCAGCGCTATTTCCTACGAGCAGTACTTC. Encoded protein: CASAISYEQYF.

This clonotype was seen at least ten times. The V gene is TRBV11-2, the J gene TRBJ2-3; 10 nucleotides line up with TRBD2. After removal of 3 bases from V and 1 base from J, the junction contained 4 bases not matched to a gene. Per the germline V gene, CDR1 is SGHAT and CDR2 is FQNNGV. This CDR3 has 16 residues. CDR3 sequence reads: CASSFLAGARTDTQYF. Written as DNA, the CDR3 is TGTGCCAGCAGCTTTCTAGCGGGGGCGCGCACAGATACGCAGTATTTT.

This clonotype was observed many times. V is TRBV5-1 and J is TRBJ1-2; maybe TRBD1 (5 bases). This CDR3 spans 14 amino acids. Germline CDR1 and CDR2: SGHRS and YFSETQ. The V gene lost 3 bases and the J gene lost 5 bases, with 14 bases spanning the gap. In nucleotides, the CDR3 is TGCGCCAGCAGCTCCCCCGACAGCCCTTATGGCTACACCTTC. Residues: CASSSPDSPYGYTF.

In this sample, this clonotype turned up a few times. The chain recombines TRBV12-3 or TRBV12-4 with TRBJ1-2; perhaps TRBD1 as D (6 bases). The CDR3 has 12 residues. The V end lost 5 bases, the J end lost 8 bases, and 12 bases lay between the germline ends. CDR3 sequence: CASSRTGFGYTF. The CDR3 DNA is TGTGCCAGCAGTCGCACAGGGTTCGGCTACACCTTC.

This clonotype was recorded a few times. This chain joins TRBV7-9 and TRBJ1-1; unclear D gene. Looked up from germline, CDR1 is SEHNR and CDR2 is FQNEAQ (reference sequence). V was shortened by 5 bases and J by 0 bases, with 16 bases between the two germline ends. The CDR3 is 16 amino acids. CDR3 nucleotides: TGTGCCAGCAGCCTCCTATCGGCCACCATGAACACTGAAGCTTTCTTT. It translates to CASSLLSATMNTEAFF. The complete variable domain, with remaining parts taken from reference TRBV7-9 and TRBJ1-1, reads DTGVSQNPRHKITKRGQNVTFRCDPISEHNRLYWYRQTLGQGPEFLTYFQNEAQLEKSRLLSDRFSAERPKGSFSTLEIQRTEQGDSAMYLCASSLLSATMNTEAFFGQGTRLTVV.

This clonotype was observed many times. This chain connects TRBV5-1 to TRBJ2-5, with D tentatively TRBD2 (7 bases). The germline V and J ends were trimmed by 4 bases and 3 bases, with 13 bases remaining between them. Germline values: CDR1 SGHRS, CDR2 YFSETQ. This CDR3 contains 14 residues. The DNA of the CDR3 is TGCGCCAGCAGCGGAGGGGGGGCCGAAGAGACCCAGTACTTC. It is translated as CASSGGGAEETQYF.

The chain uses TRBV20-1 and TRBJ1-1, with D unresolved. Germline V gene sequence: CDR1 DFQATT, CDR2 SNEGSKA (reference sequence). The CDR3 runs 13 residues. Deletions cut 0 bases from V and 0 bases from J, with 5 bases between. The CDR3 sequence is CSAREGMNTEAFF. As DNA, the CDR3 is TGCAGTGCTAGAGAGGGGATGAACACTGAAGCTTTCTTT.

The V call is TRBV5-1, the J call TRBJ2-1; D is uncertain. Germline CDR1 reads SGHRS; CDR2 reads YFSETQ. V lost 4 bases and J lost 1, with 12 bases in between. The CDR3 runs to 15 residues. The CDR3 sequence is CASSVGTASYNEQFF. The DNA of the CDR3 is TGCGCCAGCAGCGTGGGAACAGCATCCTACAATGAGCAGTTCTTC. The whole variable domain, filled in from reference TRBV5-1 and TRBJ2-1, reads KAGVTQTPRYLIKTRGQQVTLSCSPISGHRSVSWYQQTPGQGLQFLFEYFSETQRNKGNFPGRFSGRQFSNSRSEMNVSTLELGDSALYLCASSVGTASYNEQFFGPGTRLTVL.

V usage is TRBV2 and J usage is TRBJ2-1; tentative D call: TRBD2 (7 bases). The CDR3 spans 14 residues. V dropped 8 bases and J dropped 10 bases, with 21 bases sitting between them. In germline, CDR1 is SNHLY, CDR2 FYNNEI. The CDR3 loop reads CASLALRGGNEQFF. The CDR3 DNA is TGTGCCAGCCTCGCCCTGAGGGGGGGCAACGAGCAGTTCTTC.